A selection of T cell receptor beta chains follows, all from one sample in a study of T cell repertoires in cytomegalovirus infection. TCRdb independently ran MiXCR on the reads; one entry per CDR3 protein. The table records about 570,000 distinct CDR3 sequences, approximately 40% of them present only once. No antigen has been identified for these receptors. The sequencing here drew on cultured PBMCs, taken from culture after CMV antigen stimulation. Source of these receptors: a human donor in good health (CMV status not recorded). Some clones in this sample may be carry-over from other donors' samples. CDR3s include the opening cysteine and the closing phenylalanine or tryptophan. Fields, in order: clone size, D gene, J gene, V gene, CDR3 protein, CDR3 DNA. D genes are given only for firm matches. Size is stated for part of the rows, as once, few or many counts, or as a class when the clone is expanded.

NA NA TRBJ2-3 TRBV20-1 CSARVAVSNTDTQYF TGCAGTGCTAGAGTCGCGGTCTCGAACACAGATACGCAGTATTTT
few NA TRBJ1-3 TRBV6-2/TRBV6-3 CASKGTGEDTIYF TGTGCCAGCAAAGGGACCGGAGAGGACACCATATATTTT
NA TRBD2 TRBJ2-2 TRBV28 CAGGGSRLSGELFF TGTGCCGGGGGGGGGTCACGCTTGTCCGGGGAGCTGTTTTTT
NA TRBD1 TRBJ2-7 TRBV7-6 CASSPGTGGGQQYF TGTGCCAGCAGCCCCGGGACAGGGGGGGGTCAGCAGTACTTC
few NA TRBJ1-5 TRBV12-3/TRBV12-4 CASRDSGGEPQHF TGTGCCAGCAGAGACAGCGGGGGCGAGCCCCAGCATTTT
few NA TRBJ2-5 TRBV7-9 CASSLDETAETQYF TGTGCCAGCAGCTTAGATGAGACCGCGGAGACCCAGTACTTC
NA NA TRBJ2-2 TRBV6-5 CASKLGPWGGANTGELFF TGTGCCAGCAAGCTGGGCCCCTGGGGGGGCGCGAACACCGGGGAGCTGTTTTTT
many NA TRBJ1-4 TRBV4-1 CASSPTPPVTANEKLFF TGCGCCAGCAGCCCTACACCCCCCGTCACAGCTAATGAAAAACTGTTTTTT
NA TRBD1 TRBJ2-2 TRBV6-5 CASSWGQSDTGELFF TGTGCCAGCAGTTGGGGACAGTCGGACACCGGGGAGCTGTTTTTT
few TRBD2 TRBJ2-7 TRBV19 CASSINKRGEQYF TGTGCCAGTAGTATTAACAAGCGGGGGGAGCAGTACTTC
NA NA TRBJ2-3 TRBV29-1 CSGGRGRVADTQYF TGCAGCGGAGGTCGGGGGCGCGTTGCAGATACGCAGTATTTT
NA TRBD1 TRBJ1-1 TRBV19 CASSRRQGNTEAFF TGTGCCAGTAGTAGACGACAGGGAAACACTGAAGCTTTCTTT
few TRBD2 TRBJ2-5 TRBV5-1 CASSLPGGKETQYF TGCGCCAGCAGCTTGCCGGGGGGGAAAGAGACCCAGTACTTC
NA NA TRBJ1-1 TRBV27 CASRAMNTEAFF TGTGCCAGCCGCGCAATGAACACTGAAGCTTTCTTT
NA TRBD2 TRBJ2-1 TRBV6-2/TRBV6-3 CASRPSGSQEQFF TGTGCCAGCAGACCTAGCGGGAGTCAGGAGCAGTTCTTC
NA NA TRBJ1-6 TRBV7-2 CASSLSMGWSPLHF TGTGCCAGCAGCTTGTCTATGGGGTGGTCACCCCTCCACTTT
NA NA TRBJ2-7 TRBV2 CASSGRTGSYEQYF TGTGCCAGCAGTGGGCGGACGGGGAGCTACGAGCAGTACTTC
few TRBD1 TRBJ2-3 TRBV7-2 CASSHSWDSWGTDTQYF TGTGCCAGCAGCCACAGCTGGGACAGTTGGGGCACAGATACGCAGTATTTT
many NA TRBJ2-6 TRBV7-9 CASSFSGGSGANVLTF TGTGCCAGCAGCTTCTCGGGGGGCTCCGGGGCCAACGTCCTGACTTTC
few TRBD2 TRBJ2-3 TRBV4-3 CASSQVAAGIPDTQYF TGCGCCAGCAGCCAAGTGGCAGCGGGGATCCCAGATACGCAGTATTTT
NA TRBD1 TRBJ2-2 TRBV7-9 CASSSEEDRAGELFF TGTGCCAGCAGCTCCGAGGAGGACAGGGCCGGGGAGCTGTTTTTT
few NA TRBJ2-6 TRBV6-1 CASSVEEGVGANVLTF TGTGCCAGCAGTGTCGAAGAGGGAGTCGGGGCCAACGTCCTGACTTTC
NA NA TRBJ2-1 TRBV20-1 CSARDIAAEQFF TGCAGTGCTAGAGATATCGCGGCGGAGCAGTTCTTC
NA NA TRBJ2-5 TRBV6-5 CASSYFGRETQYF TGTGCCAGCAGTTATTTTGGAAGGGAGACCCAGTACTTC
NA NA TRBJ2-3 TRBV7-6 CASSYGPPGQYF TGTGCCAGCAGCTACGGCCCCCCGGGGCAGTATTTT
NA TRBD1 TRBJ1-1 TRBV19 CASSPGQGWFTEAFF TGTGCCAGTAGTCCAGGACAGGGTTGGTTCACTGAAGCTTTCTTT